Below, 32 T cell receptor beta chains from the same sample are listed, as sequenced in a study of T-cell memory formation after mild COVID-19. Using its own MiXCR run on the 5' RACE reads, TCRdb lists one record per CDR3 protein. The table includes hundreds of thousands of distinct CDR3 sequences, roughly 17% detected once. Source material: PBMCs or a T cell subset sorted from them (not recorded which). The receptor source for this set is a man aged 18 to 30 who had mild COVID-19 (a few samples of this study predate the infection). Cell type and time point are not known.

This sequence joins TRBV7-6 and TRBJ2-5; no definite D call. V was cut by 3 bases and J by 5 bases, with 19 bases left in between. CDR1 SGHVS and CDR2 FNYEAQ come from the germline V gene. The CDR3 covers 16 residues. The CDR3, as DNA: TGTGCCAGCAGCTTCTGGAGCGTTCAGCTGGGGGAGACCCAGTACTTC. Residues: CASSFWSVQLGETQYF.

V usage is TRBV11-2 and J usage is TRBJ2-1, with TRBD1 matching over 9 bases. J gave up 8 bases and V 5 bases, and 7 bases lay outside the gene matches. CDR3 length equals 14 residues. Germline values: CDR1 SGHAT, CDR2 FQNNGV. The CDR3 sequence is CASSPGQGIDEQFF. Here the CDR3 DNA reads TGTGCCAGCAGCCCCGGACAGGGGATCGATGAGCAGTTCTTC.

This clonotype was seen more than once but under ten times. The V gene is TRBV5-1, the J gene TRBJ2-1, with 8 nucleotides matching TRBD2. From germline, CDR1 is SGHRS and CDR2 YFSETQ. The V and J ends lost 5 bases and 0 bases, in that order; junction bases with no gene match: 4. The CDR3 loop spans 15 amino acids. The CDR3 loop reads CASRSGGISYNEQFF. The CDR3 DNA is TGCGCCAGCAGAAGCGGGGGTATCTCCTACAATGAGCAGTTCTTC.

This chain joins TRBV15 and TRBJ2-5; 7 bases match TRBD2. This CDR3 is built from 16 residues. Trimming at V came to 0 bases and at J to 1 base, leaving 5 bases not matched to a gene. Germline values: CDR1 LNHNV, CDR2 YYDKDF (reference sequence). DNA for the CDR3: TGTGCCACCAGCAGAGAGTGGGGGGGGAGCCAAGAGACCCAGTACTTC. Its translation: CATSREWGGSQETQYF. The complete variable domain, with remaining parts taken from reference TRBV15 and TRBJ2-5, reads DAMVIQNPRYQVTQFGKPVTLSCSQTLNHNVMYWYQQKSSQAPKLLFHYYDKDFNNEADTPDNFQSRRPNTSFCFLDIRSPGLGDTAMYLCATSREWGGSQETQYFGPGTRLLVL.

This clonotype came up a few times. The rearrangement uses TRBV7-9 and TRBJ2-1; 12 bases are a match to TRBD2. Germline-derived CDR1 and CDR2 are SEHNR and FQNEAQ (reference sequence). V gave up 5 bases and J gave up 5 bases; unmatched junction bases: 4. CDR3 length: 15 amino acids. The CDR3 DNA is TGTGCCAGCAGCCAACTAGCGGGGGGTAACAATGAGCAGTTCTTC. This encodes CASSQLAGGNNEQFF.

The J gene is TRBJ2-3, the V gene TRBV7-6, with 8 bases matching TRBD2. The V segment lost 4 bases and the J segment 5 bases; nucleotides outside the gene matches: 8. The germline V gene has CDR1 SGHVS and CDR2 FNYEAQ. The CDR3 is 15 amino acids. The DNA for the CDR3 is TGTGCCAGCAGCTCGGGGGGGGGCCCCGGAGATACGCAGTATTTT. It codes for CASSSGGGPGDTQYF.

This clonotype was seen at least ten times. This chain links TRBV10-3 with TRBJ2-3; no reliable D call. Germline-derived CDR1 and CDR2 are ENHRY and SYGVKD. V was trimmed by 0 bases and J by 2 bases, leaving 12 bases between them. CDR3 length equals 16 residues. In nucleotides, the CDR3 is TGTGCCATCAGTGAGTCCGTTGACAAACTCACAGATACGCAGTATTTT. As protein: CAISESVDKLTDTQYF.

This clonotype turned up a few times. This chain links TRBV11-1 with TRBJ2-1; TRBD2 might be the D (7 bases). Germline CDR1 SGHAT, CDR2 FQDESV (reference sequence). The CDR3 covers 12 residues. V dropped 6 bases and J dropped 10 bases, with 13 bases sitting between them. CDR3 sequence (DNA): TGTGCCAGCAGTTCGGCGGGGGCCGAGCAGTTCTTC. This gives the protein CASSSAGAEQFF.

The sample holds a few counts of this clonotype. This chain's CDR3 is CASIPRGSSQNTEAFF. CDR3 DNA sequence: TGCGCCAGCATCCCTCGGGGCTCGAGCCAGAACACTGAAGCTTTCTTT. The rearrangement links TRBV5-1 to TRBJ1-1, with D tentatively TRBD1 (5 bases). Germline V gene lookup returns CDR1 SGHRS and CDR2 YFSETQ. V lost 6 bases and J 1 base, leaving 19 bases between the germline ends. The CDR3 consists of 16 residues.

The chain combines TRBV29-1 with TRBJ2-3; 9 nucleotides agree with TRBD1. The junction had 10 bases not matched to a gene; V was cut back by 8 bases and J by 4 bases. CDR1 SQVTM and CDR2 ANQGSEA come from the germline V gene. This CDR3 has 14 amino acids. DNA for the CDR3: TGCAGCCTCTCCAGGGACAGGGTTTCAGATACGCAGTATTTT. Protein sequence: CSLSRDRVSDTQYF.

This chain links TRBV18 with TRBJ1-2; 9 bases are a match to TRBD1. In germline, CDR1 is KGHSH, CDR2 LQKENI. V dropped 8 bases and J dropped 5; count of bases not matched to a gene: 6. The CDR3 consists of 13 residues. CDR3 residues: CASGRQGDYGYTF. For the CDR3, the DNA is TGTGCCAGCGGCCGACAGGGGGATTATGGCTACACCTTC.

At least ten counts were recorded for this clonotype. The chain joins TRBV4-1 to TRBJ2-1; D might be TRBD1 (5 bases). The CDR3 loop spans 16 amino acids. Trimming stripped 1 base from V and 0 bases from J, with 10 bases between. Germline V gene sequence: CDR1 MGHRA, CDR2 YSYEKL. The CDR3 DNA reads TGCGCCAGCAGCCAAGTGGACATTATCTCCTACAATGAGCAGTTCTTC. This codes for CASSQVDIISYNEQFF.

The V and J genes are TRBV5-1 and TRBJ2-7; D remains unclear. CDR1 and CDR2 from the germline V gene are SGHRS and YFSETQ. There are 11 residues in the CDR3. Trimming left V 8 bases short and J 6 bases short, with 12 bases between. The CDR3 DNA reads TGCGCCAGTTCGGGTCCCCTCGAGCAGTACGTC. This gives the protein CASSGPLEQYV.

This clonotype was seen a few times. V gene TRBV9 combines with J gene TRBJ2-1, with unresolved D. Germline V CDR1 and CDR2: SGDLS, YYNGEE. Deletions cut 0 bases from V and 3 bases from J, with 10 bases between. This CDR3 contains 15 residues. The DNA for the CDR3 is TGTGCCAGCAGCGTAGAGGATAGCATCTACAATGAGCAGTTCTTC. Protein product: CASSVEDSIYNEQFF.

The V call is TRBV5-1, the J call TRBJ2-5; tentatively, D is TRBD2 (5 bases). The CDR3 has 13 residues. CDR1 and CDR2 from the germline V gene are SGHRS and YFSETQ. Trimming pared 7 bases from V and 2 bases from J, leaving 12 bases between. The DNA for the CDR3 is TGCGCCAGCGATAGGAGCGGACAAGAGACCCAGTACTTC. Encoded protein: CASDRSGQETQYF.

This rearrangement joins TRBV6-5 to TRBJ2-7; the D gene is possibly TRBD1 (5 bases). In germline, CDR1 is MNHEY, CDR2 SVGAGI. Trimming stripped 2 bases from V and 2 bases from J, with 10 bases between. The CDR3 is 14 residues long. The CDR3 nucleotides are TGTGCCAGCAGTTACAGGGGCAAAACCTACGAGCAGTACTTC. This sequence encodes CASSYRGKTYEQYF.

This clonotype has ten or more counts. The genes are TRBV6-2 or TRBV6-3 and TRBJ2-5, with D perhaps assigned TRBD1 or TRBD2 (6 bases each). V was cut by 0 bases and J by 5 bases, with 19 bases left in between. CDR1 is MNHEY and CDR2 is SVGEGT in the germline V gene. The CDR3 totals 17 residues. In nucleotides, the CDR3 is TGTGCCAGCAGTTACTCGAAGTTTGGGGGGCTCCGGGAGACCCAGTACTTC. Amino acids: CASSYSKFGGLRETQYF.

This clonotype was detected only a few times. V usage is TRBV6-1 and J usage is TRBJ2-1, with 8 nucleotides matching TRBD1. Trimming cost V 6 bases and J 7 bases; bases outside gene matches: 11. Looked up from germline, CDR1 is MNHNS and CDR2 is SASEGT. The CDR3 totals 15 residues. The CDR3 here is CASRPTGATRNEQFF. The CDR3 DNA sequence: TGTGCCAGCAGGCCGACAGGGGCGACTCGAAATGAGCAGTTCTTC.

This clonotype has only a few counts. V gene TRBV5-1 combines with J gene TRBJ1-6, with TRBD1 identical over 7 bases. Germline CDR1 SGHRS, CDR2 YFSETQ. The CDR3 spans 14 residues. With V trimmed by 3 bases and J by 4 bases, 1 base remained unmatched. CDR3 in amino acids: CASSSGQYNSPLHF. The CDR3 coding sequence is TGCGCCAGCAGCTCGGGACAGTATAATTCACCCCTCCACTTT.

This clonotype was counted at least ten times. CDR3: CASNMGTGTDINTGELFF. In DNA form, the CDR3 reads TGTGCCAGCAACATGGGAACCGGGACAGACATTAACACCGGGGAGCTGTTTTTT. The chain carries TRBV7-4 and TRBJ2-2; 7 bases map to TRBD1. Trimming removed 7 bases from V and 2 bases from J; junction bases left unmatched: 16. The CDR3 runs to 18 residues. Germline CDR1 SGHVT, CDR2 SQSDAQ.

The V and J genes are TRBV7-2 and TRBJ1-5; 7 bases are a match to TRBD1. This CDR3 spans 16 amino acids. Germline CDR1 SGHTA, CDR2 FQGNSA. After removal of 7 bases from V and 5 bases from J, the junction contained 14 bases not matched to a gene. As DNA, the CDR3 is TGTGCCAGCACCGGGTGGGGGCAGGGGGGCCATCAGCCCCAGCATTTT. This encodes CASTGWGQGGHQPQHF. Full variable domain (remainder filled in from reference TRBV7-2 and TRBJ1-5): GAGVSQSPSNKVTEKGKDVELRCDPISGHTALYWYRQSLGQGLEFLIYFQGNSAPDKSGLPSDRFSAERTGGSVSTLTIQRTQQEDSAVYLCASTGWGQGGHQPQHFGDGTRLSIL.

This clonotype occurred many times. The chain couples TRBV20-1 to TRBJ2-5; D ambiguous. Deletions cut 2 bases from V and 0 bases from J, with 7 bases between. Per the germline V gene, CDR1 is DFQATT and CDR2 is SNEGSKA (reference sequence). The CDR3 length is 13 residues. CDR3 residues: CSARQDDQETQYF. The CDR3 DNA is TGCAGTGCTAGACAGGATGACCAAGAGACCCAGTACTTC.

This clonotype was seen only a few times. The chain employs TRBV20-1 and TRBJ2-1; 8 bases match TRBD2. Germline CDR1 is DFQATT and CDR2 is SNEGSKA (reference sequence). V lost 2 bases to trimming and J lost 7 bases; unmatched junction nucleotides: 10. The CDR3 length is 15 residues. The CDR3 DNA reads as TGCAGTGCTAGACCGGGGGGGAACGGGGGAAATGAGCAGTTCTTC. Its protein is CSARPGGNGGNEQFF.

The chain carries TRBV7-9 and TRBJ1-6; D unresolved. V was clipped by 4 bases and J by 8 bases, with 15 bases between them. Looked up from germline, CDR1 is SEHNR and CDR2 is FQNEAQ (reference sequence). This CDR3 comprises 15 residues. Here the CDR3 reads CASSSTGGSDSPLHF. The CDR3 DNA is TGTGCCAGCAGCTCCACCGGTGGGTCGGATTCACCCCTCCACTTT.

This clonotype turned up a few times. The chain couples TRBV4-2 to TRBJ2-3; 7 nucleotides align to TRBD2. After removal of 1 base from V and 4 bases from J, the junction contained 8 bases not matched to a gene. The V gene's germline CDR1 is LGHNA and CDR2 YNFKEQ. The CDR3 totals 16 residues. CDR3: CASSQAASGVADTQYF. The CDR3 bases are TGTGCCAGCAGCCAAGCGGCTAGCGGTGTCGCAGATACGCAGTATTTT.

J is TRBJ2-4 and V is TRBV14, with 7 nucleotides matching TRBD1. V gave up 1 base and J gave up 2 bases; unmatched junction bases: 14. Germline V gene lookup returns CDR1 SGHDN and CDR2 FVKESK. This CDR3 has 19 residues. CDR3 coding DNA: TGTGCCAGCAGCCAAGGCGGATGGAGGCAGGGGGAAACCAAAAACATTCAGTACTTC. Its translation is CASSQGGWRQGETKNIQYF.

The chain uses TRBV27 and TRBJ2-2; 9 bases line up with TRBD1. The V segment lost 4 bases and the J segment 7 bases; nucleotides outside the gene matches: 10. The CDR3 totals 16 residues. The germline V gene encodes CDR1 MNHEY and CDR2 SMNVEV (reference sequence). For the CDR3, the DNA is TGTGCCAGCAGTTCGGACCACAGGGGGCCGGGCGGGGAGCTGTTTTTT. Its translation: CASSSDHRGPGGELFF.

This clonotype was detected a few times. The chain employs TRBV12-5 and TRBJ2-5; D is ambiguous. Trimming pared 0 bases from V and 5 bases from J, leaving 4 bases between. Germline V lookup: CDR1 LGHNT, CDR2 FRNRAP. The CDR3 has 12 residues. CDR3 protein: CASGLVAETQYF. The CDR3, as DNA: TGTGCTAGTGGTTTGGTGGCCGAGACCCAGTACTTC. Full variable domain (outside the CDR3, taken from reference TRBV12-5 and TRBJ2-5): DARVTQTPRHKVTEMGQEVTMRCQPILGHNTVFWYRQTMMQGLELLAYFRNRAPLDDSGMPKDRFSAEMPDATLATLKIQPSEPRDSAVYFCASGLVAETQYFGPGTRLLVL.

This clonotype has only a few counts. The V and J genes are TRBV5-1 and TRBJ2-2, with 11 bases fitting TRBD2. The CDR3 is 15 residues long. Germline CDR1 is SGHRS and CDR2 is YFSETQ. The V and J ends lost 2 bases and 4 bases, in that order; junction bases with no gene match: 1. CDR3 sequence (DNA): TGCGCCAGCAGCTTAGGGACTAGCGGCACCGGGGAGCTGTTTTTT. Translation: CASSLGTSGTGELFF.

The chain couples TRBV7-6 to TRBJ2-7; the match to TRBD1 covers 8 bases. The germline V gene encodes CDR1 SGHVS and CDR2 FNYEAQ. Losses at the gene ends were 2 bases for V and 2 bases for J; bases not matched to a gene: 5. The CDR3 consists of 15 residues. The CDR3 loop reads CASSLTGQGAYEQYF. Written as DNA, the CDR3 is TGTGCCAGCAGCTTAACCGGACAGGGTGCCTACGAGCAGTACTTC.

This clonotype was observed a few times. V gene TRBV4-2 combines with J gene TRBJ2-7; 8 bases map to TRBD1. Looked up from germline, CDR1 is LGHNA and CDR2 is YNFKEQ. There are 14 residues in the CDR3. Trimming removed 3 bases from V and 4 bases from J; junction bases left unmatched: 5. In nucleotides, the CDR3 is TGTGCCAGCAGCCAGGTGGGACAGGTTTACGAGCAGTACGTC. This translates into CASSQVGQVYEQYV.

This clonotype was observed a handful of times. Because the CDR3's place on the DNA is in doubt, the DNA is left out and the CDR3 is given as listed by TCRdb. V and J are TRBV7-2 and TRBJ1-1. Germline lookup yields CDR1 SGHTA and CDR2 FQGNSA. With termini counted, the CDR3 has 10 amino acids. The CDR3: CAVGLGISFF.